Listed below are T cell receptor beta chains from one sample, sequenced in a study of CD8 T cells in Susac syndrome. TCRdb processed the immunoSEQ multiplex PCR reads anew with MiXCR; each CDR3 protein has one entry. Among about 290,000 distinct CDR3 sequences, 65% to 90% were seen once, and the ten largest hold approximately 0.2%. Source material: CD8+ T cells from PBMCs. All receptors come from a human donor with multiple sclerosis. CDR3s include the opening cysteine and the closing phenylalanine or tryptophan. The order of the fields is V gene, J gene, CDR3 protein.

V: TRBV27; J: TRBJ2-7; CDR3: CASSSVIGQGAGEQYF
V: TRBV6-5; J: TRBJ1-1; CDR3: CASSRPGQGGEAFF
V: TRBV28; J: TRBJ1-1; CDR3: CASSLWDSNTEAFF
V: TRBV2; J: TRBJ2-7; CDR3: CASSEALAGGRSGQYF
V: TRBV29-1; J: TRBJ2-5; CDR3: CSVEVRLVETQYF
V: TRBV7-4; J: TRBJ1-2; CDR3: CAGSLADRVPNGYTF
V: TRBV27; J: TRBJ2-2; CDR3: CASTIAGAGELFF
V: TRBV19; J: TRBJ2-7; CDR3: CASSIGTAGEQYF
V: TRBV14; J: TRBJ2-1; CDR3: CASSQELQGPRYNEQFF
V: TRBV12-3/TRBV12-4; J: TRBJ2-5; CDR3: CASSTLAIQETQYF
V: TRBV6-1; J: TRBJ1-2; CDR3: CASSDLGQGAPYGYTF
V: TRBV30; J: TRBJ2-7; CDR3: CAWDGGYSYEQYF
V: TRBV30; J: TRBJ1-1; CDR3: CAWSGVLTGGQAFF
V: TRBV3-1; J: TRBJ1-3; CDR3: CASSQDLGDGTGNTIYF
V: TRBV28; J: TRBJ1-1; CDR3: CASSFTRQNTEAFF
V: TRBV29-1; J: TRBJ1-1; CDR3: CSVVGGLSGEAFF
V: TRBV7-9; J: TRBJ2-7; CDR3: CASSLSLTHEQYF
V: TRBV29-1; J: TRBJ2-1; CDR3: CSVGGETYNEQFF
V: TRBV25-1; J: TRBJ2-5; CDR3: CASSDPLLRTQYF
V: TRBV9; J: TRBJ2-1; CDR3: CASSDPGLAGGIGGYNEQFF
V: TRBV2; J: TRBJ1-5; CDR3: CASSEQDPNQPQHF
V: TRBV4-1; J: TRBJ1-5; CDR3: CASSQDGVGDNQPQHF
V: TRBV25-1; J: TRBJ2-2; CDR3: CASGVRQDNTGELFF
V: TRBV7-9; J: TRBJ2-5; CDR3: CASSVILAGGKETQYF